The 11 T cell receptor beta chains below all came from one sample that was sequenced in a study of identical twins. In TCRdb, the 5' RACE reads were re-called with MiXCR into one record per CDR3 protein. The table lists hundreds of thousands of distinct CDR3 sequences, 20% to 25% of them singletons. The same data also went into a second study, on yellow fever vaccine responses in identical twins.

Sequences were obtained from CD4+ T cells sorted from blood. The receptors shown here come from a woman under 30 in good health.

CDR3 amino acids: CASREGLAGVTGELFF. CDR3 nucleotides: TGTGCCAGCAGAGAAGGACTAGCGGGAGTCACCGGGGAGCTGTTTTTT. V is TRBV3-1 and J is TRBJ2-2, with TRBD2 identical over 13 bases. The length of the CDR3 is 16 residues. After removal of 6 bases from V and 4 bases from J, the junction contained 5 bases not matched to a gene. The germline V gene has CDR1 LGHDT and CDR2 YNNKEL (reference sequence).

CDR3 residues: CASSLAGKTSGTYNEQFF. The DNA of the CDR3 is TGTGCCAGCAGCTTAGCGGGGAAGACTAGCGGGACCTACAATGAGCAGTTCTTC. The gene calls are TRBV11-1 and TRBJ2-1, with TRBD2 matching over 11 bases. CDR3 length: 18 amino acids. The V and J ends lost 0 bases and 2 bases, in that order; junction bases with no gene match: 6. Per germline, CDR1 SGHAT and CDR2 FQDESV (reference sequence).

Only a few counts were recorded for this clonotype. The V and J genes are TRBV28 and TRBJ2-3; D call uncertain. The CDR3 is 14 residues long. V was shortened by 8 bases and J by 2 bases, with 14 bases between the two germline ends. Germline V CDR1 and CDR2: MDHEN, SYDVKM. CDR3 nucleotide sequence: TGTGCCAGCCGTGAGGAGCCCTACACAGATACGCAGTATTTT. As protein: CASREEPYTDTQYF.

This clonotype was recorded a few times. The chain is built from TRBV6-4 and TRBJ2-1; 10 positions agree with TRBD2. Trimming removed 0 bases from V and 7 bases from J; junction bases left unmatched: 15. Germline values: CDR1 MRHNA, CDR2 SNTAGT. The CDR3 has 19 amino acids. CDR3 loop: CASSDSYGGASGSRNEQFF. The CDR3 nucleotides are TGTGCCAGCAGTGACTCCTACGGAGGGGCTAGCGGGAGTAGAAATGAGCAGTTCTTC.

The chain carries TRBV10-3 and TRBJ2-5; the D gene is possibly TRBD1 (6 bases). CDR3 size: 15 residues. CDR1 and CDR2 (germline): ENHRY, SYGVKD. The V end lost 3 bases, the J end lost 5 bases, and 16 bases lay between the germline ends. The DNA of the CDR3 is TGTGCCATCAGTGATGGGAACAGGGCGACGGAGACCCAGTACTTC. This codes for CAISDGNRATETQYF.

Ten or more counts support this clonotype. The rearrangement joins TRBV12-3 or TRBV12-4 to TRBJ2-2, with TRBD1 matching 7 bases. The ends lost 6 bases at V and 2 bases at J; junction bases unmatched: 3. The CDR3 contains 14 residues. The CDR3 sequence: CASSGTANTGELFF. DNA for the CDR3: TGTGCCAGCAGCGGGACAGCTAACACCGGGGAGCTGTTTTTT.

This clonotype was picked up a small number of times. This chain connects TRBV6-2 or TRBV6-3 to TRBJ2-7; 8 bases map to TRBD1. V shed 9 bases and J 4 bases; nucleotides not matched to a gene: 14. This CDR3 has 15 residues. Germline lookup yields CDR1 MNHEY and CDR2 SVGEGT. The CDR3 DNA is TGTGCCAGTGGGGTCACTGGACAGGGTTCTTACGAGCAGTACGTC. Amino acid sequence: CASGVTGQGSYEQYV.

The chain couples TRBV3-1 to TRBJ2-7, with 7 bases matching TRBD2. Germline CDR1 is LGHDT and CDR2 is YNNKEL (reference sequence). The CDR3 extends over 14 amino acids. V lost 4 bases and J lost 2; bases outside the gene matches: 5. The CDR3 nucleotides read TGTGCCAGCAGCCCCGTGGGGGGGACCTACGAGCAGTACTTC. Protein product: CASSPVGGTYEQYF.

This sequence joins TRBV28 and TRBJ2-1; D call uncertain. This CDR3 has 13 amino acids. CDR1 and CDR2 from the germline V gene are MDHEN and SYDVKM. The ends were cut back, 7 bases at V and 5 bases at J, with 12 bases in the middle. CDR3 sequence (DNA): TGTGCCAGCAAGGGCCAGAATAACAATGAGCAGTTCTTC. Its translation: CASKGQNNNEQFF.

This clonotype was seen just once. The chain links TRBV5-6 to TRBJ2-5, with D perhaps matching TRBD2 (5 bases). Germline assignment: CDR1 SGHDT and CDR2 YYEEEE. The V gene lost 1 base and the J gene lost 7 bases, with 11 bases spanning the gap. This CDR3 region has 13 residues. The CDR3 sequence is CASSLSGGGTQYF. The CDR3 coding sequence is TGTGCCAGCAGCTTGTCCGGAGGTGGGACCCAGTACTTC. Combining the CDR3 with reference TRBV5-6 and TRBJ2-5 gives the whole variable domain DAGVTQSPTHLIKTRGQQVTLRCSPKSGHDTVSWYQQALGQGPQFIFQYYEEEERQRGNFPDRFSGHQFPNYSSELNVNALLLGDSALYLCASSLSGGGTQYFGPGTRLLVL.

This clonotype came up many times. The rearrangement joins TRBV5-1 to TRBJ1-5, with unresolved D. This CDR3 spans 13 amino acids. V was cut by 0 bases and J by 5 bases, with 6 bases left in between. Germline V gene lookup returns CDR1 SGHRS and CDR2 YFSETQ. CDR3 in DNA: TGCGCCAGCAGCTTGGAAGCGGATCAGCCCCAGCATTTT. It yields the protein CASSLEADQPQHF.